The 22 T cell receptor beta chains below come from one sample, sequenced in a study of PD-L1 blockade in urothelial cancer. Noted time point: pretreatment peripheral blood. Measured with immunoSEQ multiplex PCR; TCRdb has only the in-frame clones, and not every one. The table has about 50,000 clones, 84% seen once. The specimen was PBMCs, collected around atezolizumab (anti-PD-L1) treatment. These receptors originate from a man aged 65-85 years with urothelial cancer.

This clone was seen only a few times. This chain uses TRBV12-1 with TRBJ2-2; the D call TRBD1 from the table was never checked on the DNA. TRBV12-1 has pseudogene status. CDR3 size: 17 residues. The CDR3 coding sequence is TGTGCCAGCAGCAAACCGGGACATCGGGATTACACCGGGGAGCTGTTTTTT. It codes for CASSKPGHRDYTGELFF.

The V gene is TRBV6-5, the J gene TRBJ1-5, with 8 positions matching TRBD1. The germline V gene has CDR1 MNHEY and CDR2 SVGAGI. Germline trimming cut 6 bases from V and 6 bases from J; bases unmatched to any gene: 10. CDR3 length equals 15 residues. The CDR3 nucleotides read TGTGCCAGCAGCAGATCACAGGGGGTGGGTCAGCCCCAGCATTTT. Its translation is CASSRSQGVGQPQHF.

The chain combines TRBV5-4 with TRBJ1-1; TRBD1 is a possible D gene (5 bases). Germline V lookup: CDR1 SGHNT, CDR2 YYREEE (reference sequence). The V and J ends lost 3 bases and 4 bases respectively, with 13 bases between them. This CDR3 is 14 amino acids long. CDR3 nucleotide sequence: TGTGCCAGCAGCTCCAGGGTGGGTGGCACTGAAGCTTTCTTT. It codes for CASSSRVGGTEAFF. The full variable domain, with the rest looked up from reference TRBV5-4 and TRBJ1-1, is ETGVTQSPTHLIKTRGQQVTLRCSSQSGHNTVSWYQQALGQGPQFIFQYYREEENGRGNFPPRFSGLQFPNYSSELNVNALELDDSALYLCASSSRVGGTEAFFGQGTRLTVV.

The chain carries TRBV7-2 and TRBJ1-2; 7 bases align to TRBD1. Looked up from germline, CDR1 is SGHTA and CDR2 is FQGNSA. The CDR3 sequence is 16 residues long. The V and J ends lost 1 base and 4 bases, in that order; junction bases with no gene match: 9. For the CDR3, the DNA is TGTGCCAGCAGCTTAGTGGGTTCAGGGGGTCCCTATGGCTACACCTTC. Translating gives CASSLVGSGGPYGYTF.

The chain carries TRBV18 and TRBJ2-7; D might be TRBD1 (6 bases). CDR1 is KGHSH, CDR2 LQKENI, per germline. With 0 bases removed from V and 5 bases from J, the gap between germline ends came to 14 bases. The CDR3 consists of 15 residues. In DNA, the CDR3 is TGTGCCAGCTCACCACCGGAACGTTCAGGGGACGAGCAGTACTTC. It specifies CASSPPERSGDEQYF.

The chain links TRBV27 to TRBJ2-1; 10 bases are shared with TRBD1. The CDR3 is 15 residues long. Unmatched junction bases numbered 8, after V lost 5 bases and J lost 7 bases. CDR1 is MNHEY, CDR2 SMNVEV, per germline (reference sequence). CDR3 sequence reads: CASSLRQGARNEQFF. The CDR3 nucleotides read TGTGCCAGCAGTCTCCGACAGGGGGCTCGGAATGAGCAGTTCTTC.

The chain couples TRBV9 to TRBJ1-5, with D perhaps matching TRBD1 (6 bases). Trimming removed 0 bases at V and 6 bases at J, with 13 bases between. Germline-derived CDR1 and CDR2 are SGDLS and YYNGEE. This CDR3 region has 15 residues. The CDR3 region is CASSVGTGPAQPQHF. The CDR3 bases are TGTGCCAGCAGCGTAGGTACAGGGCCCGCTCAGCCCCAGCATTTT.

V usage is TRBV5-1 and J usage is TRBJ1-2; a possible D gene is TRBD1 (5 bases). CDR1 SGHRS and CDR2 YFSETQ come from the germline V gene. There are 15 residues in the CDR3. V gave up 0 bases and J gave up 7 bases, with 16 bases separating them. The CDR3, as DNA: TGCGCCAGCAGCTTGGGGGGGGACGCTTCCGCTGGCTACACCTTC. Its translation is CASSLGGDASAGYTF.

The chain joins TRBV7-8 to TRBJ1-3; no definite D call. Trimming removed 5 bases from V and 4 bases from J, with 18 bases in between. There are 16 residues in the CDR3. Germline V gives CDR1 SGHVS, CDR2 FQNEAQ. The CDR3 here is CASSLNAGIVGNTIYF. The CDR3 DNA reads as TGTGCCAGCAGCCTTAACGCGGGGATCGTCGGAAACACCATATATTTT.

V is TRBV4-3 and J is TRBJ2-7; weak D call: TRBD1 (5 bases). The germline V and J ends were trimmed by 4 bases and 0 bases, with 13 bases remaining between them. Germline V gene sequence: CDR1 LGHNA, CDR2 YSLEER. The CDR3 is 15 amino acids. CDR3 sequence (DNA): TGCGCCAGCAGCCTTAAGACAGACAGCTCCTACGAGCAGTACTTC. This sequence encodes CASSLKTDSSYEQYF.

This clone was counted only a few times. The chain joins TRBV19 to TRBJ1-1; D might be TRBD1 (5 bases). This CDR3 has 15 residues. The germline CDR1 and CDR2 sequences are LNHDA and SQIVND (reference sequence). The germline V and J ends were trimmed by 6 bases and 1 base, with 15 bases remaining between them. The DNA for the CDR3 is TGTGCCAGTAGCCCGTGGGGGGACGGGAACACTGAAGCTTTCTTT. Its translation is CASSPWGDGNTEAFF.

V usage is TRBV5-4 and J usage is TRBJ2-3; D might be TRBD2 (7 bases). The germline CDR1 and CDR2 sequences are SGHNT and YYREEE (reference sequence). Trimming cost V 4 bases and J 0 bases, with 18 bases left between them. This CDR3 region has 17 residues. CDR3 DNA: TGTGCCAGCAGCCCGTTGGGGGGGGGCCCTAGCACAGATACGCAGTATTTT. Protein product: CASSPLGGGPSTDTQYF.

In regard to this clone: A junction end diverges from the germline sequence, so it may reflect a read error. CDR3 amino acids: CAISGGQGTNEKLFF. The CDR3 bases are TGTGCCATCAGTGGGGGACAGGGGACTAACGAAAAACTGTTTTTT. This sequence joins TRBV10-3 and TRBJ1-4, with 10 bases that match TRBD1. This CDR3 has 15 residues. Germline V gene lookup returns CDR1 ENHRY and CDR2 SYGVKD.

The genes are TRBV5-5 and TRBJ1-4; D may be TRBD1 (5 bases). V was clipped by 0 bases and J by 4 bases, with 10 bases between them. This CDR3 comprises 15 residues. Germline V lookup: CDR1 SGHKS, CDR2 YYEKEE (reference sequence). The CDR3 region is CASSLGAGFNEKLFF. Here the CDR3 DNA reads TGTGCCAGCAGCTTGGGGGCAGGGTTTAATGAAAAACTGTTTTTT.

V usage is TRBV2 and J usage is TRBJ2-2, with TRBD1 matching over 10 bases. Per germline, CDR1 SNHLY and CDR2 FYNNEI. V lost 8 bases to trimming and J lost 3 bases; unmatched junction nucleotides: 9. The CDR3 spans 16 residues. The CDR3 bases are TGTGCCAGCTGTCATACAGGGACAGGGGACACCGGGGAGCTGTTTTTT. This sequence encodes CASCHTGTGDTGELFF.

This chain links TRBV18 with TRBJ2-6; 8 nucleotides align to TRBD1. Trimming took 2 bases from V and 2 from J; bases not matched to a gene: 2. The germline V gene has CDR1 KGHSH and CDR2 LQKENI. This CDR3 contains 16 residues. CDR3 residues: CASSPMTGAGANVLTF. The CDR3 nucleotides are TGTGCCAGCTCACCAATGACAGGGGCTGGGGCCAACGTCCTGACTTTC.

In this sample, this clone turned up once. The chain links TRBV28 to TRBJ2-3; 7 bases agree with TRBD2. Unmatched junction bases numbered 6, after V lost 6 bases and J lost 6 bases. There are 13 residues in the CDR3. Germline loops: CDR1 MDHEN, CDR2 SYDVKM. CDR3 loop: CASSWGRVDTQYF. The DNA for the CDR3 is TGTGCCAGCAGCTGGGGGAGGGTCGATACGCAGTATTTT.

CDR3 in amino acids: CSVETQGDTQYF. CDR3 DNA: TGCAGCGTGGAAACCCAGGGGGATACGCAGTATTTT. The chain links TRBV29-1 to TRBJ2-3; tentative D call: TRBD1 (6 bases). CDR1 and CDR2 from the germline V gene are SQVTM and ANQGSEA. The CDR3 is made up of 12 amino acids. Trimming shortened V by 6 bases and J by 6 bases, and 13 bases separated the two germline ends.

The rearrangement links TRBV7-3 to TRBJ1-1, with a possible D match to TRBD1 (5 bases). Germline V CDR1 and CDR2: SGHTA, FQGTGA. The V gene lost 1 base and the J gene lost 0 bases, with 15 bases spanning the gap. The CDR3 is 17 amino acids. CDR3 DNA: TGTGCCAGCAGCTTAATGGGAGGCAGGGCGGTGAACACTGAAGCTTTCTTT. It codes for CASSLMGGRAVNTEAFF.

The chain joins TRBV7-2 to TRBJ1-2; TRBD1 agrees at 9 bases. CDR1 is SGHTA and CDR2 is FQGNSA in the germline V gene. The CDR3 is 15 residues long. The J segment lost 6 bases and the V segment lost 5 bases, leaving 10 bases of the junction unmatched. The CDR3 reads CASSRTGAGRDGYTF. The CDR3 bases are TGTGCCAGCAGCAGGACAGGGGCGGGTAGGGATGGCTACACCTTC.

This clone came up a few times. Compared with germline, one end of the junction differs, possibly owing to a read error. V is TRBV19 and J is TRBJ1-2; D is ambiguous. Looked up from germline, CDR1 is LNHDA and CDR2 is SQIVND (reference sequence). This CDR3 spans 13 amino acids. The CDR3 nucleotides are TGTGCCAGTAGTCAAAAACCCAACACGGGAGTCGACTTC. This sequence encodes CASSQKPNTGVDF. Full variable domain (remainder filled in from reference TRBV19 and TRBJ1-2): DGGITQSPKYLFRKEGQNVTLSCEQNLNHDAMYWYRQDPGQGLRLIYYSQIVNDFQKGDIAEGYSVSREKKESFPLTVTSAQKNPTAFYLCASSQKPNTGVDFGSGTRLTVV.

This clone has a handful of counts. The gene calls are TRBV18 and TRBJ2-7, with D perhaps TRBD1 (5 bases). Germline V gene lookup returns CDR1 KGHSH and CDR2 LQKENI. Trimming cost V 3 bases and J 6 bases, with 21 bases left between them. The CDR3 loop spans 16 amino acids. This CDR3 reads CASSPVVAGKAFEQYF. The DNA of the CDR3 is TGTGCCAGCTCACCGGTTGTTGCAGGGAAGGCTTTCGAGCAGTACTTC.